One and the same sample provided the 16 T cell receptor beta chains below, sequenced in a study of spatial heterogeneity in lung cancer. Time point meaning: sample taken at primary tumor resection. From tumor, nontumor lung or frozen PBMC, whole RNA was taken unsorted for sequencing. Each CDR3 protein is one row after TCRdb ran MiXCR on the 5' RACE reads. The sample has more than 9,000 distinct CDR3 sequences; approximately 8.6% are singletons. This specimen consisted of PBMCs, obtained at surgery. The origin of the receptors is a male donor with early-stage non-small cell lung cancer.

The chain is built from TRBV7-2 and TRBJ2-1; 7 bases fit TRBD2. V dropped 3 bases and J dropped 1; count of bases not matched to a gene: 6. The CDR3 has 16 residues. Germline V gives CDR1 SGHTA, CDR2 FQGNSA. This chain's CDR3 is CASSFWAGESYNEQFF. The CDR3 bases are TGTGCCAGCAGCTTTTGGGCGGGGGAGTCCTACAATGAGCAGTTCTTC.

This clonotype has a handful of counts. The chain combines TRBV28 with TRBJ2-5; the D gene is possibly TRBD1 (6 bases). Per germline, CDR1 MDHEN and CDR2 SYDVKM. The CDR3 covers 14 residues. V lost 5 bases and J 2 bases, leaving 12 bases between the germline ends. The DNA of the CDR3 is TGTGCCAGCAGTCTACCCGGACAGCAAGAGACCCAGTACTTC. Amino acids: CASSLPGQQETQYF. Looking up the rest from reference TRBV28 and TRBJ2-5 gives the full variable domain: DVKVTQSSRYLVKRTGEKVFLECVQDMDHENMFWYRQDPGLGLRLIYFSYDVKMKEKGDIPEGYSVSREKKERFSLILESASTNQTSMYLCASSLPGQQETQYFGPGTRLLVL.

This clonotype is labeled as medium-sized. V and J are TRBV3-2 and TRBJ1-5. TRBV3-2 is a pseudogene segment. The CDR3 runs 14 residues. The CDR3 DNA follows: TGTGCCAGCAGCCAACCAAAGGACGGTCAGCCCCAGCATTTT. Amino acid sequence: CASSQPKDGQPQHF.

This clonotype has ten or more counts. This chain connects TRBV5-1 to TRBJ2-7; 8 bases are shared with TRBD2. Germline CDR1 SGHRS, CDR2 YFSETQ. The trim removed 3 bases at V and 3 bases at J, leaving 11 bases unmatched. This CDR3 has 16 amino acids. Here the CDR3 reads CASSSRAGGFVYEQYF. The CDR3 coding sequence is TGCGCCAGCAGCTCCCGGGCGGGGGGCTTCGTCTACGAGCAGTACTTC.

This clonotype was counted only a few times. This rearrangement joins TRBV9 to TRBJ2-1; 10 bases agree with TRBD2. Germline CDR1 reads SGDLS; CDR2 reads YYNGEE. The junction had 4 bases not matched to a gene; V was cut back by 7 bases and J by 6 bases. CDR3 length: 13 amino acids. The CDR3 nucleotides read TGTGCCAGCGCTGGGACTAGCGTCAATGAGCAGTTCTTC. This gives the protein CASAGTSVNEQFF.

The rearrangement uses TRBV10-3 and TRBJ2-5, with D possibly called TRBD1 or TRBD2 (5 bases each). The V and J ends lost 3 bases and 5 bases respectively, with 10 bases between them. Germline V lookup: CDR1 ENHRY, CDR2 SYGVKD. This CDR3 comprises 13 residues. The CDR3 loop is CAISDVRDETQYF. The CDR3 coding sequence is TGTGCCATCAGTGATGTTAGGGACGAGACCCAGTACTTC.

This clonotype was picked up many times. The rearrangement links TRBV10-3 to TRBJ2-3; TRBD1 matches 7 bases. CDR3 length: 14 residues. In germline, CDR1 is ENHRY, CDR2 SYGVKD. Trimming at V came to 8 bases and at J to 1 base, leaving 6 bases not matched to a gene. CDR3 residues: CAILDRAGTDTQYF. The DNA of the CDR3 is TGTGCCATCCTAGACAGGGCTGGCACAGATACGCAGTATTTT.

This clonotype was picked up many times. V gene TRBV7-8 combines with J gene TRBJ1-1; D perhaps matches TRBD1 (6 bases). The CDR3 length is 16 residues. Germline CDR1 SGHVS, CDR2 FQNEAQ. Trimming removed 4 bases from V and 4 bases from J, with 19 bases in between. The CDR3 coding sequence is TGTGCCAGCAGCTCACAGACACCGAGGGGGGGCACTGAAGCTTTCTTT. Its translation: CASSSQTPRGGTEAFF.

This clonotype was picked up many times. The rearrangement links TRBV29-1 to TRBJ2-7; D is perhaps TRBD2 (5 bases). Per germline, CDR1 SQVTM and CDR2 ANQGSEA. The CDR3 loop spans 13 amino acids. The V end lost 7 bases, the J end lost 4 bases, and 17 bases lay between the germline ends. CDR3 residues: CSAEGREGYEQYF. The CDR3 region has the DNA TGCAGCGCTGAGGGAAGGGAAGGGTACGAGCAGTACTTC.

This clonotype is medium-sized by share. The gene calls are TRBV7-2 and TRBJ1-2; D gene uncertain. The germline CDR1 and CDR2 sequences are SGHTA and FQGNSA. Deletions cut 2 bases from V and 8 bases from J, with 6 bases between. CDR3 length: 11 amino acids. CDR3 in DNA: TGTGCCAGCAGCTTATCTTACGGCTACACCTTC. It is translated as CASSLSYGYTF.

This clonotype was recorded many times. This rearrangement joins TRBV19 to TRBJ2-5; a possible D gene is TRBD2 (6 bases). Germline loops: CDR1 LNHDA, CDR2 SQIVND (reference sequence). Deletions cut 5 bases from V and 7 bases from J, with 23 bases between. This CDR3 has 16 residues. The CDR3 DNA is TGTGCCAGTAGTCCGACGGGTGGGGGACTCCAGGGGACCCAGTACTTC. Translated, it gives CASSPTGGGLQGTQYF. The full variable domain, with the rest looked up from reference TRBV19 and TRBJ2-5, is DGGITQSPKYLFRKEGQNVTLSCEQNLNHDAMYWYRQDPGQGLRLIYYSQIVNDFQKGDIAEGYSVSREKKESFPLTVTSAQKNPTAFYLCASSPTGGGLQGTQYFGPGTRLLVL.

This clonotype was seen many times. The rearrangement links TRBV7-2 to TRBJ2-5; D remains ambiguous. The germline CDR1 and CDR2 sequences are SGHTA and FQGNSA. V dropped 4 bases and J dropped 1 base, with 10 bases sitting between them. This CDR3 comprises 14 residues. The CDR3 loop is CASSSLGAQETQYF. The CDR3 bases are TGTGCCAGCAGCTCCCTGGGCGCCCAAGAGACCCAGTACTTC.

There are many counts of this clonotype. V usage is TRBV20-1 and J usage is TRBJ2-2; D perhaps matches TRBD1 (5 bases). Germline CDR1 is DFQATT and CDR2 is SNEGSKA (reference sequence). CDR3 size: 16 residues. V lost 3 bases and J lost 5, with 19 bases in between. The CDR3 loop is CSARVQGLGWTGELFF. The CDR3 DNA reads as TGCAGTGCTAGGGTCCAGGGATTGGGCTGGACCGGGGAGCTGTTTTTT.

This clonotype was observed at least ten times. This rearrangement joins TRBV3-1 to TRBJ2-7; no clear D gene. From germline, CDR1 is LGHDT and CDR2 YNNKEL (reference sequence). This CDR3 region has 16 residues. V lost 1 base, J lost 4 bases, and 17 bases lay in between. The CDR3 region has the DNA TGTGCCAGCAGCCAAGCGGCCACCGTCTTCGGATACGAGCAGTACTTC. Translated: CASSQAATVFGYEQYF.

The table lists this clonotype with many counts. The V gene is TRBV7-8, the J gene TRBJ2-1, with 7 bases lining up with TRBD2. The ends lost 4 bases at V and 1 base at J; junction bases unmatched: 4. The CDR3 sequence is 15 residues long. From germline, CDR1 is SGHVS and CDR2 FQNEAQ. CDR3 sequence: CASSYGLVSYNEQFF. The CDR3 DNA follows: TGTGCCAGCAGCTATGGACTAGTGTCCTACAATGAGCAGTTCTTC.

This clonotype was counted many times. This sequence joins TRBV19 and TRBJ1-5; 7 positions match TRBD1. The germline CDR1 and CDR2 sequences are LNHDA and SQIVND (reference sequence). V lost 5 bases and J lost 0; bases outside the gene matches: 10. The CDR3 runs to 17 residues. CDR3 in amino acids: CASSARQGGNSNQPQHF. The CDR3 bases are TGTGCCAGTAGTGCTCGACAGGGCGGGAATAGCAATCAGCCCCAGCATTTT.